This record looks at one T cell receptor (beta chain) sequence and its context. Its antigen is unknown. The CDR3 totals 14 residues. Trimming cost V 7 bases and J 5 bases, with 14 bases left between them. The germline CDR1 and CDR2 sequences are MNHNY and SVGAGI (reference sequence). The data belong to a study of T cells after yellow fever vaccination. Study-level information: The authors prepared low-cell-number fractions using SMART-Seq v4 Ultra Low Input. General study results and limits: Within FACS-sorted repertoires, abundant clonotypes contaminating from the bulk population could be present.

Making TCR cDNA involved 5'RACE template switching, which added UMIs and a universal primer site. Via MiXCR, TCRdb re-called the 5' RACE reads, giving one row per CDR3 protein. The table includes some 290,000 distinct CDR3 sequences, 9.5% to 12% detected once. The source was CD4+ T cells sorted from PBMCs, collected 45 days after the yellow fever booster vaccination. This TCR came from a man between 18 and 29 years old who received the YFV17D yellow fever vaccine. The chain recombines TRBV6-6 with TRBJ2-2; the D gene is possibly TRBD2 (5 bases). The DNA of the CDR3 is TGTGCCAGCACTACCCGACGGGATACCGGGGAGCTGTTTTTT. Protein sequence: CASTTRRDTGELFF.